The rows below give T cell receptor beta chains drawn from one sample of a study of sequential checkpoint blockade in melanoma. Assay: immunoSEQ multiplex PCR; the TCRdb copy retains only in-frame clones and omits some. This repertoire shows some 14,000 clones, 77% found once; its top ten account for roughly 31%. The source material was CD8+ T cells sorted from blood (inferred from file names), sampled from a patient given nivolumab and ipilimumab in sequence. The source is a human donor with melanoma. CDR3s include the opening cysteine and the closing phenylalanine or tryptophan. A D gene is named only where the DNA matches it firmly. The size field is filled for only some rows; it gives once, few, many or a size class.

d_call j_call v_call clone_size cdr3_length cdr3_nt cdr3_aa
TRBD2 TRBJ2-3 TRBV19 - 19 TGTGCCAGTAGTCGAGTACTCCTAGCGGGAGTTGCCCTCACAGATACGCAGTATTTT CASSRVLLAGVALTDTQYF
TRBD1 TRBJ1-5 TRBV28 - 14 TGTGCCAGCAGTCTCGACAGGGGGGATCAGCCCCAGCATTTT CASSLDRGDQPQHF
TRBD2 TRBJ2-1 TRBV29-1 - 13 TGCAGCGTTGAGGGCGGGACTATAAATGAGCAGTTCTTC CSVEGGTINEQFF
TRBD1 TRBJ2-7 TRBV5-4 - 16 TGTGCCAGCAGCTTCAAGTCCGGGACAGGGACCTACGAGCAGTACTTC CASSFKSGTGTYEQYF
TRBD2 TRBJ2-1 TRBV27 - 18 TGTGCCAGCAGTTTAATGGGACTAGCGGGAGGCAATTACAATGAGCAGTTCTTC CASSLMGLAGGNYNEQFF
- TRBJ1-2 TRBV10-3 - 15 TGTGCCATCAGTGTCGACTCGACAGAACACTATGGCTACACCTTC CAISVDSTEHYGYTF
- TRBJ2-7 TRBV6-5 - 13 TGTGCCAGCAGTTACTACAGGGAGGGCGAGCAGTACTTC CASSYYREGEQYF
- TRBJ1-2 TRBV10-3 medium-sized 16 TGTGCCATCAGTGTTTCATCCCCAGGGATGGACTATGGCTACACCTTC CAISVSSPGMDYGYTF
TRBD1 TRBJ2-7 TRBV2 - 15 TGTGCCAGCAGTGTGGTGACAGGGGGTTCGGACGAGCAGTACTTC CASSVVTGGSDEQYF
- TRBJ1-5 TRBV28 - 14 TGTGCCAGCAGTTTCTGGCTTAGCAATCAGCCCCAGCATTTT CASSFWLSNQPQHF
- TRBJ2-5 TRBV15 - 13 TGTGCCACCAGCAGAGAGGGAGAAGAGACCCAGTACTTC CATSREGEETQYF
- TRBJ2-3 TRBV10-3 - 15 TGTGCCATCAGGGAGCCGGGGGGCATAACAGATACGCAGTATTTT CAIREPGGITDTQYF
TRBD1 TRBJ1-3 TRBV2 - 14 TGTGCCAGATCGACAGGGGACTCTGGAAACACCATATATTTT CARSTGDSGNTIYF
TRBD1 TRBJ2-2 TRBV7-9 - 14 TGTGCCAGCAGCGCGACAGGGGACACCGGGGAGCTGTTTTTT CASSATGDTGELFF
- TRBJ2-5 TRBV7-2 - 13 TGTGCCAGCAGCGCCCAGGGGCTGGAGACCCAGTACTTC CASSAQGLETQYF
- TRBJ1-1 TRBV30 - 13 TGTGCCTGGAGTGTAGACATCGGCACTGAAGCTTTCTTT CAWSVDIGTEAFF
- TRBJ1-2 TRBV27 - 13 TGTGCCAGCAGTTTCTTCCGGGATTATGGCTACACCTTC CASSFFRDYGYTF
- TRBJ1-3 TRBV5-8 medium-sized 16 TGTGCCAGCAGCCCACCCCGGGGAAACTCTGGAAACACCATATATTTT CASSPPRGNSGNTIYF
- TRBJ2-7 TRBV9 - 12 TGTGCCAGCAGCGTAGGGGGCGGAGAGCAGTACTTC CASSVGGGEQYF
- TRBJ2-7 TRBV7-6 once 18 TGTGCCAGCAGCTTAGCGGATTCTGGGACATATGATTCCTACGAGCAGTACTTC CASSLADSGTYDSYEQYF
- TRBJ2-1 TRBV27 - 14 TGTGCCAGCAGTTATTTTACAGGATTGTCTGAGCAGTTCTTC CASSYFTGLSEQFF
- TRBJ1-1 TRBV6-5 once 15 TGTGCCAGCAGTAGTTTCCAGTCCCCATACACTGAAGCTTTCTTT CASSSFQSPYTEAFF
- TRBJ2-5 TRBV7-6 - 19 TGTGCCAGCAGCTTATCGCGATTTGAAGCGGACTGGGCCGGGGGGACCCAGTACTTC CASSLSRFEADWAGGTQYF
- TRBJ2-7 TRBV7-9 few 13 TGTGCCAGCAGCTTAGCCTCGCGTCAAGAGCAGTACTTC CASSLASRQEQYF
TRBD2 TRBJ2-3 TRBV28 - 13 TGTGCCAGCAGTCAATGGGGAGGGGATACGCAGTATTTT CASSQWGGDTQYF
TRBD2 TRBJ2-1 TRBV27 - 16 TGTGCCAGCAGTCATGGACTAGCGGGGGCCTACAATGAGCAGTTCTTC CASSHGLAGAYNEQFF
TRBD1 TRBJ2-2 TRBV5-4 few 15 TGTGCCAGCAGCCAAGATCCAGGGGGCGGAGGGGAGCTGTTTTTT CASSQDPGGGGELFF
- TRBJ1-5 TRBV7-2 - 16 TGTGCCAGCAGCTCGTCATGGGACTTTAGCAATCAGCCCCAGCATTTT CASSSSWDFSNQPQHF
- TRBJ2-2 TRBV27 - 15 TGTGCCAGCAGTTTCTATAGTACGAACACCGGGGAGCTGTTTTTT CASSFYSTNTGELFF
TRBD2 TRBJ2-2 TRBV9 - 18 TGTGCCAGCAGCGTAGACTCCAAACCGGGACTAGCGTCCGGGGAGCTGTTTTTT CASSVDSKPGLASGELFF
- TRBJ2-7 TRBV6-5 - 12 TGTGCCAGCAGTCGGGACACCTACGAGCAGTACTTC CASSRDTYEQYF
TRBD1 TRBJ1-2 TRBV7-9 - 16 TGTGCCAGCAGCCACCCTAAGGGACAGGGAGCCTATGGCTACACCTTC CASSHPKGQGAYGYTF
TRBD1 TRBJ1-3 TRBV7-9 - 12 TGTGCCAGCAGCTCCCAGGGGGACACCATATATTTT CASSSQGDTIYF
- TRBJ1-1 TRBV2 - 14 TGTGCCAGCAGGGACTACAACATGAACACTGAAGCTTTCTTT CASRDYNMNTEAFF
TRBD2 TRBJ2-1 TRBV5-4 - 14 TGTGCCAGCAGCTCGGGGACTAGTATCAATGAGCAGTTCTTC CASSSGTSINEQFF
TRBD1 TRBJ2-1 TRBV5-4 - 13 TGTGCCAGCAGCTGGGGGACAGGGGGTGAGCAGTTCTTC CASSWGTGGEQFF
TRBD2 TRBJ2-7 TRBV6-4 few 15 TGTGCCAGCGGCTTACGGAGCGGGAGTGGGAACGAGCAGTACTTC CASGLRSGSGNEQYF
TRBD2 TRBJ2-1 TRBV9 - 17 TGTGCCAGCAGCTCTACCCGAGCGGGAGGCCCCTACAATGAGCAGTTCTTC CASSSTRAGGPYNEQFF
- TRBJ1-4 TRBV5-4 - 14 TGTGCCAGCAGCTTGGACCAGGGTGGGGAAAAACTGTTTTTT CASSLDQGGEKLFF
TRBD1 TRBJ2-6 TRBV19 - 18 TGTGCCAGTAACGCCGGGACAGACTCCTTCTCTGGGGCCAACGTCCTGACTTTC CASNAGTDSFSGANVLTF
- TRBJ2-2 TRBV4-3 - 15 TGCGCCAGCAGCCAAATCGAGGCCAACACCGGGGAGCTGTTTTTT CASSQIEANTGELFF
- TRBJ2-7 TRBV5-5 - 14 TGTGCCAGCAGCTTGGTCCAGGGGTCCTACGAGCAGTACTTC CASSLVQGSYEQYF
- TRBJ2-2 TRBV27 - 16 TGTGCCAGCAGTTTATTGCCGGGGACGAACACCGGGGAGCTGTTTTTT CASSLLPGTNTGELFF
TRBD2 TRBJ2-7 TRBV28 - 15 TGTGCCAGCAGTTTAGCGGCGACTAGCGGGAACGAGCAGTACTTC CASSLAATSGNEQYF
TRBD2 TRBJ2-1 TRBV29-1 few 14 TGCAGCGTGGGACTAGCGCCTGACTGGAATGAGCAGTTCTTC CSVGLAPDWNEQFF
TRBD1 TRBJ1-2 TRBV5-1 - 14 TGCGCCAGCAGCTTAGAGACAGGGGGGGATGGCTACACCTTC CASSLETGGDGYTF
TRBD1 TRBJ2-7 TRBV7-9 - 13 TGTGCCAGCAGCTCTAGAACAGGGGACGAGCAGTACTTC CASSSRTGDEQYF
TRBD1 TRBJ2-3 TRBV2 - 17 TGTGCCAGCAGACCTGGGACAGGGGGCGCGGGGACAGATACGCAGTATTTT CASRPGTGGAGTDTQYF
- TRBJ2-7 TRBV9 - 14 TGTGCCAGCAGCGTAGAACGGGACTCCTACGAGCAGTACTTC CASSVERDSYEQYF
TRBD1 TRBJ2-3 TRBV6-4 - 17 TGTGCCAGCAGTGACTCCCACTTCCAGGGGGAGACAGATACGCAGTATTTT CASSDSHFQGETDTQYF
TRBD2 TRBJ2-3 TRBV14 - 14 TGTGCCAGCAGCTATAGCGGGGGGGCGGATACGCAGTATTTT CASSYSGGADTQYF
- TRBJ1-1 TRBV6-1 - 15 TGTGCCAGCACTGTAACCACGATGGCGAACACTGAAGCTTTCTTT CASTVTTMANTEAFF